Listed below are T cell receptor beta chains from one sample, sequenced in a study of T cell clonotyping in hematopoietic cell transplantation. Data came from immunoSEQ multiplex PCR; TCRdb stores just in-frame clones and leaves some out. Of roughly 46,000 clones listed, around 84% are singletons. Sequenced material: peripheral blood mononuclear cells, taken before stem cell transplant. Receptor source: a man between 60 and 75 years old with myelodysplastic syndrome. Some clones in this sample may be carry-over from other donors' samples. CDR3s include the opening cysteine and the closing phenylalanine or tryptophan. The D gene is left open where the match is weak. Clone sizes are given selectively: once, few, many, or a class where the clone is expanded.

V gene	clone size	D gene	J gene	CDR3 protein	CDR3 DNA
TRBV30	-	TRBD2	TRBJ2-3	CAWSAGLAGDTDTQYF	TGTGCCTGGAGTGCCGGCCTAGCGGGGGACACAGATACGCAGTATTTT
TRBV6-5	once	TRBD1	TRBJ2-7	CASSYFGQGGHEQYF	TGTGCCAGCAGTTACTTCGGACAGGGAGGTCACGAGCAGTACTTC
TRBV6-5	-	TRBD1	TRBJ1-5	CASRKGQANNQPQHF	TGTGCCAGCAGGAAAGGACAGGCAAACAATCAGCCCCAGCATTTT
TRBV2	-	TRBD1	TRBJ1-6	CASSEDSSGTGVRPLHF	TGTGCCAGCAGTGAAGACAGCAGTGGGACAGGCGTGAGACCCCTCCACTTT
TRBV6-5	-	TRBD1	TRBJ2-5	CASSGQGTIQETQYF	TGTGCCAGCAGTGGACAGGGCACCATCCAAGAGACCCAGTACTTC
TRBV11-2	-	TRBD1	TRBJ2-4	CASSPRVGDRVGAKNIQYF	TGTGCCAGCAGCCCTAGAGTGGGAGACAGGGTAGGGGCCAAAAACATTCAGTACTTC
TRBV5-1	few	TRBD1	TRBJ1-2	CASSLSLGQAYGYTF	TGCGCCAGCAGCTTGTCCCTCGGACAGGCATATGGCTACACCTTC
TRBV10-3	-	-	TRBJ2-7	CAIRGGGRDEQYF	TGTGCCATCAGGGGGGGCGGACGGGACGAGCAGTACTTC
TRBV7-2	-	TRBD1	TRBJ2-3	CASSLVTGVTDTQYF	TGTGCCAGCAGCTTAGTGACAGGGGTAACAGATACGCAGTATTTT
TRBV4-3	-	-	TRBJ2-3	CASSQDPRTDTQYF	TGCGCCAGCAGCCAAGATCCCAGAACAGATACGCAGTATTTT
TRBV4-1	once	-	TRBJ1-1	CASSQDEAWNTEAFF	TGCGCCAGCAGCCAAGACGAGGCATGGAACACTGAAGCTTTCTTT